The clone carrying this T cell receptor (beta chain) was recorded a few times. Its target is unknown. The germline V gene has CDR1 MNHEY and CDR2 SMNVEV (reference sequence). The junction had 6 bases not matched to a gene; V was cut back by 7 bases and J by 6 bases. The CDR3 consists of 14 residues. These data come from a study of T-cell reconstitution after alpha-beta-depleted transplantation in children. General study results and limits: Surviving recipient T cells and thymic progenitors produced the high day-60 TCRbeta diversity seen in some patients. Several hundred expanded graft clones reportedly gave rise to the alpha-beta T cells present about two months after transplant.

The TCRbeta library incorporated unique molecular identifiers. TCRdb fed the PCR reads into MiXCR, producing one record per CDR3 protein. The profile covers 500,000 to 750,000 distinct CDR3 sequences, with over 10% appearing a single time and about 2.2% taken by the ten largest. The sample in question was PBMCs, mostly from graft donor cells, obtained 360 days after TCRalphabeta/CD19-depleted stem cell transplant. This clonotype was sampled from a male patient under 18 who had a stem cell transplant for acute myeloid leukemia, so the T cells may come from the graft donor. This chain links TRBV27 with TRBJ2-4; TRBD1 matches 10 bases. The CDR3 nucleotides read TGTGCCAGCAAGAGCCGGGACAGGGGAAACATTCAGTACTTC. It specifies CASKSRDRGNIQYF.